The source of this TCR beta chain is a study of T cell responses to AZD1222 COVID-19 vaccine. Whole-study results and caveats: Spike regions recognized by vaccine-associated CD4 TCRs spanned the protein, led by 160-218 and 743-854. Unmutated variant regions are reportedly the target of nearly half of TCRs that are spike-specific. Repertoire sampling happened only post peak T cell response. The sample set comprised mostly white British donors with more females, and clonal diversity was possibly underestimated.

Of note for this clone: Its antigen remains unknown.

J gave up 4 bases and V 3 bases, and 13 bases lay outside the gene matches. The V gene's germline CDR1 is SEHNR and CDR2 FQNEAQ (reference sequence). CDR3 length: 17 residues. Libraries were prepared by immunoSEQ multiplex PCR; TCRdb keeps only in-frame clonotypes and omits some of them. The sample has approximately 92,000 clones, roughly 85% seen once; the top ten hold 2.5% to 3%. The sequences come from peripheral blood, collected on day 0 of AZD1222 vaccination. The chain uses TRBV7-9 and TRBJ1-2; 8 bases fit TRBD1. The sequence derives from an adult in good health. CDR3 coding DNA: TGTGCCAGCAGCTTGGGTCCCGCGACAGGGGTTGGCTATGGCTACACCTTC. Protein: CASSLGPATGVGYGYTF.